The entry below gives a single T cell receptor beta chain sequence along with its context. This specimen comes from a study of technical replicates of blood from a handful of donors. Assay: immunoSEQ multiplex PCR; the TCRdb copy retains only in-frame clones and omits some. The data hold 67,000 or so clones, with roughly 92% observed a single time. This CDR3 comprises 14 residues. V dropped 5 bases and J dropped 8; count of bases not matched to a gene: 7. Germline lookup yields CDR1 SEHNR and CDR2 FQNEAQ (reference sequence). Sequencing was done on a sample of T cells isolated from PBMCs. The genes are TRBV7-9 and TRBJ1-4; 8 bases line up with TRBD1. The TCR originated in a human donor in good health. CDR3: CASSRTGQKEKLFF. The CDR3 coding sequence is TGTGCCAGCAGCAGGACAGGGCAAAAAGAAAAACTGTTTTTT.